Following are 5 T cell receptor beta chains from one sample sequenced in a study of identical twins. TCRdb reprocessed the 5' RACE reads via MiXCR and lists one record per CDR3 protein. The sample shows 1.5 million or so distinct CDR3 sequences, more than 30% of them seen only once. Sample: cord blood. These receptors all stem from a newborn girl in good health.

The J gene is TRBJ2-1, the V gene TRBV4-1, with TRBD2 identical over 8 bases. The CDR3 covers 15 residues. Germline values: CDR1 MGHRA, CDR2 YSYEKL. The junction had 8 bases not matched to a gene; V was cut back by 7 bases and J by 3 bases. Written as DNA, the CDR3 is TGCGCCAGCACAGTTACTAGCGGATACTACAATGAGCAGTTCTTC. This encodes CASTVTSGYYNEQFF.

On this clonotype: A clone one base away is much larger, so this may be a read error. The rearrangement uses TRBV10-3 and TRBJ1-5; 10 positions match TRBD1. The trim removed 8 bases at V and 6 bases at J, leaving 4 bases unmatched. Germline CDR1 ENHRY, CDR2 SYGVKD. The CDR3 sequence is 13 residues long. Here the CDR3 DNA reads TGTGCCATCGGTGGGACAGGGGTTCAGCCCCAGCATTTT. Amino acids: CAIGGTGVQPQHF.

The CDR3 bases are TGCAGCGTTGGGGGCAGGGGGTCGGAGACCCAGTACTTC. Translation: CSVGGRGSETQYF. This chain uses TRBV29-1 with TRBJ2-5, with 7 bases lining up with TRBD1. The CDR3 is made up of 13 amino acids. Trimming took 4 bases from V and 5 from J; bases not matched to a gene: 7. The germline CDR1 and CDR2 sequences are SQVTM and ANQGSEA.

The chain employs TRBV12-5 and TRBJ2-1; possible D gene TRBD1, 5 bases. The CDR3 totals 13 residues. CDR1 and CDR2 from the germline V gene are LGHNT and FRNRAP. The ends were cut back, 6 bases at V and 2 bases at J, with 8 bases in the middle. CDR3 DNA sequence: TGTGCTAGTGGAGGGGCTCCCTACAATGAGCAGTTCTTC. This codes for CASGGAPYNEQFF.

This chain connects TRBV30 to TRBJ1-5; the match to TRBD1 covers 7 bases. This CDR3 contains 16 residues. Germline values: CDR1 GTSNPN, CDR2 SVGIG (reference sequence). V gave up 4 bases and J gave up 3 bases; unmatched junction bases: 12. Written as DNA, the CDR3 is TGTGCCTGGACACCGGGACAGCGAAGGGCCAATCAGCCCCAGCATTTT. Its protein is CAWTPGQRRANQPQHF.